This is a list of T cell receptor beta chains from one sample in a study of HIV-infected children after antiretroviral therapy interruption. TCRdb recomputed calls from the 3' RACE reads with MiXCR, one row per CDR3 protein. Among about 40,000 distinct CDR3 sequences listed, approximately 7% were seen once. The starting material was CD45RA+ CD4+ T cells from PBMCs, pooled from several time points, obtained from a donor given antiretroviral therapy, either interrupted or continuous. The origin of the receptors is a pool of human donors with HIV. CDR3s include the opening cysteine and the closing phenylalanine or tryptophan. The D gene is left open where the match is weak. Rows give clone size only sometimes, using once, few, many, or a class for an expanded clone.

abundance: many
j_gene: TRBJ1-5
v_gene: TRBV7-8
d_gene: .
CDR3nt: TGTGCCAGCAACAGCAACAATCAGCCCCAGCATTTT
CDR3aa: CASNSNNQPQHF

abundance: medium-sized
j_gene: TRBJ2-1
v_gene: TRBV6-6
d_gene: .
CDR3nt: TGTGCCAGCGGTGACTGGGGGGGCTATGCTGAGCAGTTCTTC
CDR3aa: CASGDWGGYAEQFF

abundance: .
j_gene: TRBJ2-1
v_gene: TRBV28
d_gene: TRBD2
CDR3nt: TGTGCCAGCAGTGGGGGTTGGACTAGCGGGGACAATGAGCAGTTCTTC
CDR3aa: CASSGGWTSGDNEQFF

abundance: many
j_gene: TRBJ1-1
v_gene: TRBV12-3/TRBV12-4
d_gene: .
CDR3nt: TGTGCCAGCAGTTTATGGGGGCAAAGGGGCACTGAAGCTTTCTTT
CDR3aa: CASSLWGQRGTEAFF

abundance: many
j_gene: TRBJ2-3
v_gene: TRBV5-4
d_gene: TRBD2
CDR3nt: TGTGCCAGCAGCCTCCTAGCGGGGGTCCCAGATACGCAGTATTTT
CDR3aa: CASSLLAGVPDTQYF

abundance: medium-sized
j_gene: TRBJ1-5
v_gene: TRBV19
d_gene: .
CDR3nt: TGTGCCAGCAGTCAGCAACCTAACAACCAGGCTCCGCTTTTT
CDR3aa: CASSQQPNNQAPLF

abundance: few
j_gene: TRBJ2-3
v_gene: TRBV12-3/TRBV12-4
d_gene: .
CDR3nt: TGTGCCAGCAGTCCCTTGGTATCGCAATTCGGTACGCAGTATTTT
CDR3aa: CASSPLVSQFGTQYF

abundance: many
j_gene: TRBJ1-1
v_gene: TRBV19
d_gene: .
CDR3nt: TGTGCCAGCAGAGCCGGGACATCAAACACAGAAGTCTTCTTT
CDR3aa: CASRAGTSNTEVFF

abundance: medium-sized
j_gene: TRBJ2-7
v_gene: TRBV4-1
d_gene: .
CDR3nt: TGTGCCAGCAGCCAACCGGGACTGGGGGGAGTTGAACAGTACTTC
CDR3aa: CASSQPGLGGVEQYF

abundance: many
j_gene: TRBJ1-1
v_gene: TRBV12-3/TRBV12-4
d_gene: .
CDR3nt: TGTGCCAGCAGTTCCAAGGGGACTGAAGCTTTCTTT
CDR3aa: CASSSKGTEAFF